The clone carrying this T cell receptor beta chain was found a few times. V was pared by 4 bases and J by 4 bases, with 5 bases of the junction left unmatched. There are 15 residues in the CDR3. In germline, CDR1 is MNHEY, CDR2 SVGAGI. The entry originates in a study of cytomegalovirus exposure and HLA in healthy donors. About the research overall: As an earlier analysis found, about 200 million T cells yielded about 120 million unique TCR beta sequences.

Amplification used 60 Vbeta primers and 13 Jbeta primers. TCRdb's copy holds only in-frame clones and misses some; the assay was immunoSEQ multiplex PCR. The table records about 170,000 clones, 80% of them present only once. Sequencing input: PBMCs. The chain links TRBV6-5 to TRBJ2-2, with 8 bases matching TRBD1. The sequence came from a woman aged 45-65 years in good health and CMV-seropositive. In DNA form, the CDR3 reads TGTGCCAGCAGTTCGACAGGGGCGGGCACCGGGGAGCTGTTTTTT. The encoded protein is CASSSTGAGTGELFF.